These T cell receptor beta chains were read from a single sample in a study of T cell changes during pregnancy in multiple sclerosis. The protocol was immunoSEQ multiplex PCR, while the TCRdb copy is restricted to in-frame clones and leaves out a portion. Of 10,000 to 13,000 clones listed, around 89% are singletons. Sample: CD8+ T cells from peripheral blood mononuclear cells, taken in the first trimester of pregnancy. The source is a female donor in good health, enrolled as a control in a pregnancy study. CDR3s include the opening cysteine and the closing phenylalanine or tryptophan. The order of the fields is CDR3 DNA, CDR3 protein, V gene, D gene, J gene, clone size. A D gene is named only where the DNA matches it firmly. Clone size is shown for a subset of rows, as once, few, many or a class of expanded clone.

CDR3 DNA: TGTGCCAGCAGCCGGGGGACTAGCGGGGGGGCCGAGGAGCTGTTTTTT
CDR3 protein: CASSRGTSGGAEELFF
V gene: TRBV9
D gene: TRBD2
J gene: TRBJ2-2
clone size: once

CDR3 DNA: TGCGCCAGCAGTTCATCCGCCGAGGAGCCGAATGAAAAACTGTTTTTT
CDR3 protein: CASSSSAEEPNEKLFF
V gene: TRBV10-1
D gene: -
J gene: TRBJ1-4
clone size: -

CDR3 DNA: TGCGCCAGCAGCCAAGGAGGAGGGACAGGGGCCGTCTACGAGCAGTACTTC
CDR3 protein: CASSQGGGTGAVYEQYF
V gene: TRBV4-1
D gene: TRBD1
J gene: TRBJ2-7
clone size: -

CDR3 DNA: TGTGCCAGCAGCCCCTTAGGGCGGGGGGGACCCAATGAGCAGTTCTTC
CDR3 protein: CASSPLGRGGPNEQFF
V gene: TRBV7-3
D gene: TRBD2
J gene: TRBJ2-1
clone size: -

CDR3 DNA: TGCGCCAGCAGCCCTAGGACAGGGTGGGACACTGAAGCTTTCTTT
CDR3 protein: CASSPRTGWDTEAFF
V gene: TRBV4-1
D gene: TRBD1
J gene: TRBJ1-1
clone size: -

CDR3 DNA: TGCGCCAGCAGCTTGCCGGGACAGGTTTACAATGAGCAGTTCTTC
CDR3 protein: CASSLPGQVYNEQFF
V gene: TRBV5-1
D gene: TRBD1
J gene: TRBJ2-1
clone size: -

CDR3 DNA: TGTGCCAGCAGCCCTACCTCCGGGGCAGATACGCAGTATTTT
CDR3 protein: CASSPTSGADTQYF
V gene: TRBV7-6
D gene: -
J gene: TRBJ2-3
clone size: -

CDR3 DNA: TGCGCCAGCAGCCGCTCCAATACCTATTTAGCGGGGGGGCTTCATGAGCAGTTCTTC
CDR3 protein: CASSRSNTYLAGGLHEQFF
V gene: TRBV4-3
D gene: TRBD2
J gene: TRBJ2-1
clone size: once

CDR3 DNA: TGTGCCAGCAGCCAAGATTTTGGCTCCACAGATACGCAGTATTTT
CDR3 protein: CASSQDFGSTDTQYF
V gene: TRBV4-2
D gene: -
J gene: TRBJ2-3
clone size: medium-sized

CDR3 DNA: TGTGCCAGCAGTGACTCGCTGTCAGGGGGCAATGAGCAGTTCTTC
CDR3 protein: CASSDSLSGGNEQFF
V gene: TRBV6-4
D gene: TRBD1
J gene: TRBJ2-1
clone size: few

CDR3 DNA: TGTGCCAGTAGTATCACAGGGAGCGGGGAGCTGTTTTTT
CDR3 protein: CASSITGSGELFF
V gene: TRBV19
D gene: -
J gene: TRBJ2-2
clone size: -

CDR3 DNA: TGTGCCAGCAGCGTAGCTCTGGGACAAGCTTACGAGCAGTACTTC
CDR3 protein: CASSVALGQAYEQYF
V gene: TRBV9
D gene: -
J gene: TRBJ2-7
clone size: -

CDR3 DNA: TGCGCCAGCAGCCAGGCGGTAGGCGGAAACACTGAAGCTTTCTTT
CDR3 protein: CASSQAVGGNTEAFF
V gene: TRBV4-1
D gene: -
J gene: TRBJ1-1
clone size: -

CDR3 DNA: TGTGCCAGCAGCTCCTATACGCGGGGGGGGTCAGATACGCAGTATTTT
CDR3 protein: CASSSYTRGGSDTQYF
V gene: TRBV7-2
D gene: TRBD2
J gene: TRBJ2-3
clone size: few

CDR3 DNA: TGCAGCGTTGGCGGGGTGGGAGGCATGAACACTGAAGCTTTCTTT
CDR3 protein: CSVGGVGGMNTEAFF
V gene: TRBV29-1
D gene: -
J gene: TRBJ1-1
clone size: -

CDR3 DNA: TGTGCCAGCAGTCCGACAGGGTATGAGACCCAGTACTTC
CDR3 protein: CASSPTGYETQYF
V gene: TRBV27
D gene: TRBD1
J gene: TRBJ2-5
clone size: once

CDR3 DNA: TGTGCCAGCAGCCAAGGACAGGGAGGCTACACCTTC
CDR3 protein: CASSQGQGGYTF
V gene: TRBV7-9
D gene: TRBD1
J gene: TRBJ1-2
clone size: once

CDR3 DNA: TGTGCCTCCACCGGCAGGGAGGGCTCCTACGAGCAGTACTTC
CDR3 protein: CASTGREGSYEQYF
V gene: TRBV10-3
D gene: TRBD2
J gene: TRBJ2-7
clone size: once

CDR3 DNA: TGTGCCAGCAGTTCAGGGGAGTCTGGGGCCAACGTCCTGACTTTC
CDR3 protein: CASSSGESGANVLTF
V gene: TRBV6-4
D gene: -
J gene: TRBJ2-6
clone size: -

CDR3 DNA: TGTGCCAGCAGCTCGACCACAGGCGAAAAACTGTTTTTT
CDR3 protein: CASSSTTGEKLFF
V gene: TRBV5-6
D gene: -
J gene: TRBJ1-4
clone size: -

CDR3 DNA: TGTGCCAGCAGCGTAGAGGGTAGCGGGGGGGAAGAGCAGTACTTC
CDR3 protein: CASSVEGSGGEEQYF
V gene: TRBV9
D gene: TRBD2
J gene: TRBJ2-5
clone size: -

CDR3 DNA: TGTGCCAGCAGCGAAGGTACAGGGTCTGAGGCTTTCTTT
CDR3 protein: CASSEGTGSEAFF
V gene: TRBV6-4
D gene: -
J gene: TRBJ1-1
clone size: -

CDR3 DNA: TGTGCCAGCAGTGGATGGGACAGGGGACAAGCTAACTATGGCTACACCTTC
CDR3 protein: CASSGWDRGQANYGYTF
V gene: TRBV27
D gene: TRBD1
J gene: TRBJ1-2
clone size: -

CDR3 DNA: TGTGCCAGCAGTGAGAAGGGGGACACCGGGGAGCTGTTTTTT
CDR3 protein: CASSEKGDTGELFF
V gene: TRBV6-4
D gene: -
J gene: TRBJ2-2
clone size: once

CDR3 DNA: TGTGCCAGCAGCCTTTCCGGGACAGGGATGAACACTGAAGCTTTCTTT
CDR3 protein: CASSLSGTGMNTEAFF
V gene: TRBV7-3
D gene: TRBD1
J gene: TRBJ1-1
clone size: -

CDR3 DNA: TGCGCCAGCAGTGAGTCGAGCTCGGGGTTCTACGAGCAGTACTTC
CDR3 protein: CASSESSSGFYEQYF
V gene: TRBV10-2
D gene: -
J gene: TRBJ2-7
clone size: -

CDR3 DNA: TGTGCCAGCAGTCGGGGGGGAGCCCCCCGAAAAGGCTACACCTTC
CDR3 protein: CASSRGGAPRKGYTF
V gene: TRBV7-8
D gene: -
J gene: TRBJ1-2
clone size: -

CDR3 DNA: TGTGCCTGGAGTGAAGGGGGCTACGAGCAGTACTTC
CDR3 protein: CAWSEGGYEQYF
V gene: TRBV30
D gene: -
J gene: TRBJ2-7
clone size: -

CDR3 DNA: TGCGCCAGCAGTCCAACTTTCGATACGCAGTATTTT
CDR3 protein: CASSPTFDTQYF
V gene: TRBV4-1
D gene: -
J gene: TRBJ2-3
clone size: once

CDR3 DNA: TGTGCCAGCAGCGCCGGGGGAGGGCGTTCCACCTACGAGCAGTACTTC
CDR3 protein: CASSAGGGRSTYEQYF
V gene: TRBV9
D gene: TRBD2
J gene: TRBJ2-7
clone size: -

CDR3 DNA: TGCGCCAGCAGCCAACGACAGGGGTTCGAAGCTTTCTTT
CDR3 protein: CASSQRQGFEAFF
V gene: TRBV4-1
D gene: TRBD1
J gene: TRBJ1-1
clone size: few

CDR3 DNA: TGTGCCAGCAGCGCAGGGCCCGTTAGCGGTCAGCCCCAGCATTTT
CDR3 protein: CASSAGPVSGQPQHF
V gene: TRBV7-6
D gene: -
J gene: TRBJ1-5
clone size: -

CDR3 DNA: TGTGCCAGCAGCCAGAATACAGGGTTTAGTCAGTATCAGCCCCAGCATTTT
CDR3 protein: CASSQNTGFSQYQPQHF
V gene: TRBV4-2
D gene: -
J gene: TRBJ1-5
clone size: -

CDR3 DNA: TGTGCCAGCAGCTCCCAACTGACAGCCCGAAACACTGAAGCTTTCTTT
CDR3 protein: CASSSQLTARNTEAFF
V gene: TRBV11-3
D gene: -
J gene: TRBJ1-1
clone size: -

CDR3 DNA: TGTGCCAGCAGAGGACAGGGTACAGGGCCCCTCCACTTT
CDR3 protein: CASRGQGTGPLHF
V gene: TRBV27
D gene: TRBD1
J gene: TRBJ1-6
clone size: -

CDR3 DNA: TGTGCCAGCAGCCAAGAGGCAGGATCAAACACCGGGGAGCTGTTTTTT
CDR3 protein: CASSQEAGSNTGELFF
V gene: TRBV14
D gene: -
J gene: TRBJ2-2
clone size: -

CDR3 DNA: TGTGCCAGCAGCTATTACGCCCTACTATTTGAGGAGACCCAGTACTTC
CDR3 protein: CASSYYALLFEETQYF
V gene: TRBV7-9
D gene: -
J gene: TRBJ2-5
clone size: -